A selection of T cell receptor beta chains follows, all from one sample in a study of radiotherapy plus CTLA-4 blockade in lung cancer. Method: immunoSEQ multiplex PCR; TCRdb's copy keeps in-frame clones and lacks some. Of around 65,000 clones in the sample, 60% to 85% were seen once. This specimen was peripheral blood, taken from a patient treated with radiotherapy plus ipilimumab. The origin of the receptors is a human donor with non-small cell lung cancer who had a complete response to radiotherapy plus ipilimumab. Both conserved end residues are part of each CDR3. A D gene is named only where the DNA matches it firmly. Clone size is not always given. Where it is, it says once, few, many or a class for expanded clones.

TRBV7-2	-	TRBJ2-1	TRBD1	CASSLAGQGVGNEQFF	TGTGCCAGCAGCTTAGCGGGGCAGGGGGTAGGCAATGAGCAGTTCTTC
TRBV4-3	-	TRBJ2-3	TRBD2	CASSQDGTSGGADTQYF	TGCGCCAGCAGCCAAGACGGGACTAGCGGGGGGGCGGATACGCAGTATTTT
TRBV27	-	TRBJ1-2	TRBD1	CASSFWSRDRNYGYTF	TGTGCCAGCAGTTTTTGGTCCCGGGACAGGAACTATGGCTACACCTTC
TRBV5-5	-	TRBJ2-1	-	CASVVGELTMGQFF	TGTGCCAGCGTAGTGGGAGAACTGACAATGGGGCAGTTCTTC
TRBV30	once	TRBJ2-3	TRBD2	CAWSVGRGADTQYF	TGTGCCTGGAGTGTAGGCCGGGGGGCAGATACGCAGTATTTT
TRBV11-2	-	TRBJ1-2	-	CASSLAGMDYGYTF	TGTGCCAGCAGCTTAGCGGGTATGGACTATGGCTACACCTTC
TRBV19	-	TRBJ1-2	-	CASSPPEGGYTF	TGTGCCAGTAGCCCCCCGGAGGGTGGCTACACCTTC
TRBV5-4	-	TRBJ2-2	-	CASAQERNTGELFF	TGTGCCAGCGCCCAGGAAAGGAACACCGGGGAGCTGTTTTTT
TRBV11-3	-	TRBJ2-7	-	CASSLGEAYEQYF	TGTGCCAGCAGCTTAGGGGAAGCATACGAGCAGTACTTC
TRBV9	once	TRBJ2-3	TRBD1	CASSVATGNTDRGRTDTQYF	TGTGCCAGCAGCGTAGCTACTGGGAATACGGACAGGGGGCGTACAGATACGCAGTATTTT
TRBV13	-	TRBJ2-5	-	CASSLVFAGPQETQYF	TGTGCCAGCAGCTTAGTGTTCGCAGGGCCCCAAGAGACCCAGTACTTC
TRBV6-4	-	TRBJ2-3	TRBD2	CASSDLAGTTDTQYF	TGTGCCAGCAGTGACCTAGCGGGCACCACAGATACGCAGTATTTT
TRBV4-1	-	TRBJ1-2	-	CASSQERQALYGYTF	TGCGCCAGCAGCCAAGAGAGACAGGCCCTCTATGGCTACACCTTC
TRBV20-1	-	TRBJ1-1	TRBD1	CSARDSEAFF	TGCAGTGCCCGGGACAGTGAAGCTTTCTTT
TRBV30	-	TRBJ2-1	TRBD2	CAFGLAGGGEQFF	TGTGCCTTCGGACTAGCGGGGGGGGGTGAGCAGTTCTTC
TRBV18	-	TRBJ2-7	-	CASSPPQGSYEQYF	TGTGCCAGCTCACCACCCCAGGGATCCTACGAGCAGTACTTC
TRBV5-1	-	TRBJ1-1	-	CASRVTGSDTEAFF	TGCGCCAGCAGGGTCACAGGGAGTGACACTGAAGCTTTCTTT
TRBV15	-	TRBJ2-3	-	CATSRASGTDTQYF	TGTGCCACCAGCAGGGCTAGCGGCACAGATACGCAGTATTTT
TRBV18	-	TRBJ1-2	-	CASSPPERTVYGYTF	TGTGCCAGCTCACCACCGGAGAGGACGGTCTATGGCTACACCTTC
TRBV6-5	-	TRBJ1-4	TRBD1	CASRNGQGNEKLFF	TGTGCCAGCAGGAACGGACAGGGGAATGAAAAACTGTTTTTT
TRBV11-2	-	TRBJ1-3	-	CASSLEGRSGNTIYF	TGTGCCAGCAGCTTGGAGGGGAGGTCTGGAAACACCATATATTTT
TRBV21-1	-	TRBJ1-1	-	CASSKGGHGNTEAFF	TGTGCCAGCAGCAAAGGGGGACACGGGAACACTGAAGCTTTCTTT
TRBV4-3	-	TRBJ1-1	-	CASSQNAVMNTEAFF	TGCGCCAGCAGCCAAAACGCAGTAATGAACACTGAAGCTTTCTTT
TRBV29-1	-	TRBJ1-5	-	CSVGFSNQPQHF	TGCAGCGTTGGATTCAGCAATCAGCCCCAGCATTTT
TRBV28	-	TRBJ1-1	-	CASSLGRHTEAFF	TGTGCCAGCAGTTTAGGCCGCCACACTGAAGCTTTCTTT
TRBV6-5	-	TRBJ1-1	-	CASSLGGPTEAFF	TGTGCCAGCAGTTTGGGCGGGCCCACTGAAGCTTTCTTT
TRBV5-1	once	TRBJ2-1	-	CASSVEQGYEQFF	TGCGCCAGCAGCGTGGAACAGGGATATGAGCAGTTCTTC
TRBV10-3	-	TRBJ1-4	-	CAISGQNEKLFF	TGTGCCATCAGTGGACAAAATGAAAAACTGTTTTTT
TRBV13	-	TRBJ2-5	TRBD1	CASSSGQDLQETQYF	TGTGCCAGCAGCTCTGGACAGGATCTACAAGAGACCCAGTACTTC
TRBV7-9	many	TRBJ2-3	TRBD1	CASSLDRGEDTQYF	TGTGCCAGCAGCTTGGACAGGGGGGAAGATACGCAGTATTTT
TRBV7-8	-	TRBJ2-3	-	CASSLAGSHTQYF	TGTGCCAGCAGCTTAGCAGGGTCCCATACGCAGTATTTT
TRBV30	-	TRBJ2-5	TRBD2	CAWSLWGGKETQYF	TGTGCCTGGAGTTTATGGGGAGGGAAAGAGACCCAGTACTTC
TRBV30	-	TRBJ1-6	-	CAWGYFNSPLHF	TGTGCCTGGGGGTATTTTAATTCACCCCTCCACTTT
TRBV6-6	-	TRBJ2-1	TRBD2	CASSAPGLLSYNEQFF	TGTGCCAGCAGTGCCCCGGGACTACTTTCCTACAATGAGCAGTTCTTC
TRBV7-9	-	TRBJ2-1	-	CASGPDEQFF	TGTGCCAGCGGCCCTGATGAGCAGTTCTTC
TRBV28	-	TRBJ2-3	-	CASSGVPSTDTQYF	TGTGCCAGCAGTGGGGTTCCCTCCACAGATACGCAGTATTTT
TRBV9	-	TRBJ2-3	-	CASSSQSTDTQYF	TGTGCCAGCAGCTCACAATCCACAGATACGCAGTATTTT
TRBV30	-	TRBJ2-7	TRBD1	CAWSVRDRGSYEQYF	TGTGCCTGGAGTGTACGGGACAGGGGCTCCTACGAGCAGTACTTC
TRBV5-1	-	TRBJ2-1	TRBD2	CASRGEGGLTYNEQFF	TGCGCCAGCAGGGGTGAGGGAGGGTTAACCTACAATGAGCAGTTCTTC
TRBV6-5	-	TRBJ1-3	-	CASSYSRVSVGNTIYF	TGTGCCAGCAGTTACTCCAGGGTGAGCGTTGGAAACACCATATATTTT
TRBV18	-	TRBJ2-1	TRBD2	CASSPEAGDSYNEQFF	TGTGCCAGCTCACCTGAAGCGGGAGACTCCTACAATGAGCAGTTCTTC
TRBV30	-	TRBJ1-2	TRBD1	CAWSPGQGWGNYGYTF	TGTGCCTGGAGTCCGGGACAGGGCTGGGGGAACTATGGCTACACCTTC
TRBV6-1	-	TRBJ1-2	TRBD1	CASSPGGADYGYTF	TGTGCCAGCAGCCCAGGGGGCGCGGACTATGGCTACACCTTC
TRBV7-9	few	TRBJ2-3	-	CASGAGSAPPYF	TGTGCCAGCGGCGCGGGGAGCGCGCCGCCGTATTTT
TRBV7-9	-	TRBJ1-4	-	CASRGEQGAGFGKLFF	TGTGCCAGCAGGGGCGAACAGGGTGCGGGATTCGGAAAACTGTTTTTT
TRBV19	-	TRBJ1-5	-	CASSSGALNQPQHF	TGTGCCAGTAGTTCAGGGGCGCTTAATCAGCCCCAGCATTTT
TRBV4-3	-	TRBJ1-6	TRBD1	CASSLQPYRGRTYNSPLHF	TGCGCCAGCAGCCTTCAACCTTACAGGGGGCGGACCTATAATTCACCCCTCCACTTT
TRBV7-2	few	TRBJ1-2	-	CASSSRRGYTF	TGTGCCAGCAGCTCCAGGCGTGGCTACACCTTC
TRBV28	-	TRBJ2-3	TRBD1	CASSFIQTGADTQYF	TGTGCCAGCAGTTTTATTCAGACAGGGGCAGATACGCAGTATTTT
TRBV27	-	TRBJ1-2	-	CASSWRANYGYTF	TGTGCCAGCAGTTGGAGGGCGAACTATGGCTACACCTTC
TRBV5-6	-	TRBJ1-2	-	CASSLGSVRSNYGYTF	TGTGCCAGCAGCTTGGGTTCGGTCCGGTCTAACTATGGCTACACCTTC
TRBV7-2	-	TRBJ2-3	TRBD2	CASSLGLETLDTQYF	TGTGCCAGCAGCCTGGGACTAGAAACGTTAGATACGCAGTATTTT
TRBV5-4	-	TRBJ2-7	-	CASSPGLPEGEQYF	TGTGCCAGCAGCCCGGGCCTTCCGGAGGGCGAGCAGTACTTC
TRBV19	-	TRBJ1-5	TRBD1	CATATGSGGNQPQHF	TGTGCCACCGCGACAGGGAGTGGCGGCAATCAGCCCCAGCATTTT
TRBV30	-	TRBJ1-5	-	CAWSLQTNQPQHF	TGTGCCTGGAGTCTACAGACAAATCAGCCCCAGCATTTT
TRBV7-8	-	TRBJ1-5	-	CASSRRDVSNQPQHF	TGTGCCAGTTCGAGACGGGACGTTAGCAATCAGCCCCAGCATTTT